This T cell receptor (beta chain) was sequenced in a study of blood T cell repertoires in COVID-19. Turning to the study itself: Sites in the United States, Italy and Spain provided acute and convalescent COVID-19 samples.

Source study methods: It was from reference gene primer amplification that nucleated cell counts were estimated. Assay used: immunoSEQ multiplex PCR; TCRdb lists only in-frame clones, some missing. V and J calls and clone size are as listed in that table; D and trimming were resolved from the DNA. The data hold about 140,000 clones, with around nine tenths observed a single time. The V end lost 6 bases, the J end lost 3 bases, and 6 bases lay between the germline ends. Germline CDR1 reads MNHNY; CDR2 reads SVGAGI (reference sequence). CDR3 length: 12 residues. What was sequenced was peripheral blood. This TCR was sampled from a woman in her fifties or sixties with acute or convalescent COVID-19. The chain employs TRBV6-6 and TRBJ1-5; D is unclear. CDR3 sequence reads: CASRLINQPQHF. The DNA of the CDR3 is TGTGCCAGCAGATTAATCAATCAGCCCCAGCATTTT.